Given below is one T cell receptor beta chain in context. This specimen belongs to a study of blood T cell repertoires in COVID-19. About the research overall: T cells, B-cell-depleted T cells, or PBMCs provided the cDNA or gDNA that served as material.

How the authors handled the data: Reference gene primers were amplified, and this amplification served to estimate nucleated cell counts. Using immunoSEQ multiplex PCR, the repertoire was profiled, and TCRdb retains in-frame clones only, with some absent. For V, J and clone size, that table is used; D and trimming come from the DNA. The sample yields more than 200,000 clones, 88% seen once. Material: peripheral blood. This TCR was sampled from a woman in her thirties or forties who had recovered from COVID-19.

The CDR3 reads CASSPQGTDTQYF. The CDR3 DNA reads TGTGCCAGCAGTCCACAGGGAACAGATACGCAGTATTTT. The rearrangement links TRBV6-2 or TRBV6-3 to TRBJ2-3; D might be TRBD1 (6 bases). CDR3 length: 13 residues. Trimming left V 5 bases short and J 3 bases short, with 9 bases between. Germline CDR1 reads MNHEY; CDR2 reads SVGEGT.